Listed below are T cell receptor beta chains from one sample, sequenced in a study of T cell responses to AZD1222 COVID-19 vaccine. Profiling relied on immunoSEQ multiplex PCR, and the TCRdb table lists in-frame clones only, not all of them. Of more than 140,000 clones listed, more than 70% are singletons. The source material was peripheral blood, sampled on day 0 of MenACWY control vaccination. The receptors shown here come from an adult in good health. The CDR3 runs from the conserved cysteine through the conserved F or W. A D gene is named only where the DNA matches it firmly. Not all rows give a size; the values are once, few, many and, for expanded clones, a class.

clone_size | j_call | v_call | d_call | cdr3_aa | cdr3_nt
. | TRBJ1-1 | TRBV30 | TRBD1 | CAWSVDARGNAFF | TGTGCCTGGAGTGTAGACGCCAGGGGGAACGCTTTCTTT
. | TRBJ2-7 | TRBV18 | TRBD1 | CASSPPVGQGALSYEQYF | TGTGCCAGCTCACCTCCCGTAGGACAGGGGGCCTTATCCTACGAGCAGTACTTC
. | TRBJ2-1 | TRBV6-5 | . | CASSYSGRGNEQFF | TGTGCCAGCAGTTACTCTGGAAGGGGGAATGAGCAGTTCTTC
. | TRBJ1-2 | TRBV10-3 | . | CAISDRDYGYTF | TGTGCCATCAGTGACCGGGACTATGGCTACACCTTC
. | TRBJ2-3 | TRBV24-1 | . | CATSDFGTDTQYF | TGTGCCACCAGTGATTTCGGTACAGATACGCAGTATTTT
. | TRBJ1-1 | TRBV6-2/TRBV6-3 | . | CASSLPGGGGLKAFF | TGTGCCAGCAGCCTTCCTGGAGGGGGAGGGCTGAAAGCTTTCTTT
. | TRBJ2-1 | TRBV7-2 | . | CASSFTGHTYNEQFF | TGTGCCAGCAGCTTCACGGGTCATACCTACAATGAGCAGTTCTTC
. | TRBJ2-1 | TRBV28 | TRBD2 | CASRGAGTSGTNEQFF | TGTGCCAGCAGGGGGGCCGGGACTAGCGGGACCAATGAGCAGTTCTTC
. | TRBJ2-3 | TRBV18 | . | CASSPGDSSDTQYF | TGTGCCAGCTCCCCGGGGGACTCTTCAGATACGCAGTATTTT
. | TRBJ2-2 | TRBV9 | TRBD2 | CASSVQAGGFTGELFF | TGTGCCAGCAGCGTCCAAGCGGGGGGGTTTACCGGGGAGCTGTTTTTT
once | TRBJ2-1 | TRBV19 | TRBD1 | CASSPRQGTYNEQFF | TGTGCCAGTAGTCCCCGACAGGGGACCTACAATGAGCAGTTCTTC
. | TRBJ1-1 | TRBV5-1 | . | CASSFGGGGTEAFF | TGCGCCAGCAGCTTTGGTGGCGGGGGGACTGAAGCTTTCTTT
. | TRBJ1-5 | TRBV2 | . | CASSGNQPQHF | TGTGCCAGCAGTGGTAATCAGCCCCAGCATTTT
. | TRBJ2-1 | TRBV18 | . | CASSPPGVVYNEQFF | TGTGCCAGCTCACCCCCGGGGGTAGTCTACAATGAGCAGTTCTTC
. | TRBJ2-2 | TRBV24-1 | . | CATSATRDSYTGELFF | TGTGCCACCAGTGCCACCCGGGACTCCTACACCGGGGAGCTGTTTTTT
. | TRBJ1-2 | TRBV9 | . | CASSPGGQGPYNYGYTF | TGTGCCAGCAGCCCGGGGGGGCAGGGCCCTTATAACTATGGCTACACCTTC
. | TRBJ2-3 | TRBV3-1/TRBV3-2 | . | CASSQGGTDTQYF | TGTGCCAGCAGCCAAGGTGGTACAGATACGCAGTATTTT
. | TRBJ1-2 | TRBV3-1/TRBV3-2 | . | CASSHNSRDRHGYTF | TGTGCCAGCAGCCACAACTCCCGGGATCGGCATGGCTACACCTTC
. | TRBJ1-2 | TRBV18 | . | CASSPPGAIYGYTF | TGTGCCAGCTCACCACCGGGGGCGATCTATGGCTACACCTTC
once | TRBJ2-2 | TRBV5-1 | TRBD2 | CASSYLAGGTNTGELFF | TGCGCCAGCAGCTATCTAGCGGGGGGGACGAACACCGGGGAGCTGTTTTTT
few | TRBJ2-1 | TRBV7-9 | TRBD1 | CASSLDRGRENEQFF | TGTGCCAGCAGCTTGGACAGGGGTAGGGAAAATGAGCAGTTCTTC
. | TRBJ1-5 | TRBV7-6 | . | CASSLARQTYSNQPQHF | TGTGCCAGCAGCTTAGCGCGACAGACCTATAGCAATCAGCCCCAGCATTTT
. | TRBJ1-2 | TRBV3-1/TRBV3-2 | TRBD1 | CASSLQTGSYGYTF | TGTGCCAGCAGCCTACAGACAGGGTCCTATGGCTACACCTTC
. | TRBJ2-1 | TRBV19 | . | CASSPDGLAYNEQFF | TGTGCCAGTAGCCCGGACGGTTTGGCCTACAATGAGCAGTTCTTC
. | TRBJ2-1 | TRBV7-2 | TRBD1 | CASSLGRGRKDEQFF | TGTGCCAGCAGCTTAGGAAGGGGGCGAAAAGATGAGCAGTTCTTC
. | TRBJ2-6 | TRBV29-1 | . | CSVANTAGANVLTF | TGCAGCGTTGCCAATACCGCTGGGGCCAACGTCCTGACTTTC
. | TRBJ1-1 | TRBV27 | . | CASSSILGLTEAFF | TGTGCCAGCAGTTCTATTTTGGGTTTGACTGAAGCTTTCTTT
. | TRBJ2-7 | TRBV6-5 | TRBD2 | CASSRGTSGEQYF | TGTGCCAGCAGTCGAGGGACTAGCGGGGAGCAGTACTTC
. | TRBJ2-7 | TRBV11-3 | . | CASSLDGRASYEQYF | TGTGCCAGCAGCTTAGACGGCAGGGCTTCCTACGAGCAGTACTTC
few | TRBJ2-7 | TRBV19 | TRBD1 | CASSKGADSSYEQYF | TGTGCCAGTAGTAAGGGGGCGGACAGCTCCTACGAGCAGTACTTC
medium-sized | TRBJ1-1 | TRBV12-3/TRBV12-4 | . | CASSGGGAVAFF | TGTGCCAGCAGTGGGGGCGGGGCCGTGGCTTTCTTT
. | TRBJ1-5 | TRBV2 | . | CASRLGGGQPQHF | TGTGCCAGCAGGCTCGGGGGGGGACAGCCCCAGCATTTT
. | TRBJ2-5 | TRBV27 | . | CASSEGTEETQYF | TGTGCCAGCAGTGAGGGGACGGAGGAGACCCAGTACTTC
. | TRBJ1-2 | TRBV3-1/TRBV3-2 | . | CASSRGQLNYGYTF | TGTGCCAGCAGCCGCGGACAGCTCAACTATGGCTACACCTTC
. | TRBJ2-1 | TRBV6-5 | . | CASSGKRNEQFF | TGTGCCAGCTCAGGGAAGAGGAATGAGCAGTTCTTC
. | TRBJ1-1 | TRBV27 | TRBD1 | CASRLTGGSEAFF | TGTGCCAGCAGACTCACAGGGGGCTCTGAAGCTTTCTTT
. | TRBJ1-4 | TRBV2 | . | CASSERRQPNEKLFF | TGTGCCAGCAGTGAACGTCGACAGCCAAATGAAAAACTGTTTTTT
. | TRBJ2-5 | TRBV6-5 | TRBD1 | CASSWTGYQETQYF | TGTGCCAGCAGTTGGACAGGGTACCAAGAGACCCAGTACTTC
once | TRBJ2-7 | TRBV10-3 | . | CAISESRAGEAYEQYF | TGTGCCATCAGTGAGTCAAGGGCAGGGGAGGCGTACGAGCAGTACTTC
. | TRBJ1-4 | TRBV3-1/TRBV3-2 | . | CASSQDKTQAISEKLFF | TGTGCCAGCAGCCAAGACAAAACTCAGGCAATTTCCGAAAAACTGTTTTTT
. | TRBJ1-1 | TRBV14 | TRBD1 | CASSRLTGGNTEAFF | TGTGCCAGCAGCCGGCTCACAGGGGGCAACACTGAAGCTTTCTTT
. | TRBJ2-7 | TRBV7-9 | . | CASSFGREIYEQYF | TGTGCCAGCAGCTTCGGCAGGGAAATCTACGAGCAGTACTTC